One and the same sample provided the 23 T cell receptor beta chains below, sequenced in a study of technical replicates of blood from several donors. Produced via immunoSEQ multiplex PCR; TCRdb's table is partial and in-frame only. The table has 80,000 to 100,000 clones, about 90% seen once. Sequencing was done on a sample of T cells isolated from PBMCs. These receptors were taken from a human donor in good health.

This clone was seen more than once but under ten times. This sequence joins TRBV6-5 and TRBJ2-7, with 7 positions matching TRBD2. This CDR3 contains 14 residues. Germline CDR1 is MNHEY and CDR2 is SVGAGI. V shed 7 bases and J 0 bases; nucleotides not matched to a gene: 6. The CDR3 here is CASKREENSYEQYF. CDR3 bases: TGTGCCAGCAAGCGGGAAGAAAACTCCTACGAGCAGTACTTC.

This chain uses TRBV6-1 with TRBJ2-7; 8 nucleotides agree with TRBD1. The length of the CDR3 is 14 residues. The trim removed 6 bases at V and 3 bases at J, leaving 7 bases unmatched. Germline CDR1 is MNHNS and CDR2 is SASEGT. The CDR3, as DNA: TGTGCCAGCAGACCCATCACAGGGGGCTACGAGCAGTACTTC. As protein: CASRPITGGYEQYF.

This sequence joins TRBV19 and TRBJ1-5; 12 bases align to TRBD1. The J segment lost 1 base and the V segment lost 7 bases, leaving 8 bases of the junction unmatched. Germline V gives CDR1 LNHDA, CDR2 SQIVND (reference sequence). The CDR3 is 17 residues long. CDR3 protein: CASNPGTGGRSNQPQHF. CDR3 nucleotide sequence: TGTGCCAGTAATCCCGGGACAGGGGGCCGGAGCAATCAGCCCCAGCATTTT.

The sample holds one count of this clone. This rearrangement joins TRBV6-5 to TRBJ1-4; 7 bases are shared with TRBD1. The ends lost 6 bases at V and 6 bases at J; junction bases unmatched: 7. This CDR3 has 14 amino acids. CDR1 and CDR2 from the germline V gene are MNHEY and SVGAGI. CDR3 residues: CASSRGAYYEKLFF. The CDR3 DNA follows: TGTGCCAGCAGCAGGGGGGCGTATTATGAAAAACTGTTTTTT.

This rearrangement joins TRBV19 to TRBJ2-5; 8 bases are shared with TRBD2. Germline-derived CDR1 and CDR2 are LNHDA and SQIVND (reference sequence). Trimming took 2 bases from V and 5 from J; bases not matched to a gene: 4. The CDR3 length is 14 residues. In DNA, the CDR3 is TGTGCCAGTAGTATAAGGCGCGGGAGGGAGACCCAGTACTTC. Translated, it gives CASSIRRGRETQYF.

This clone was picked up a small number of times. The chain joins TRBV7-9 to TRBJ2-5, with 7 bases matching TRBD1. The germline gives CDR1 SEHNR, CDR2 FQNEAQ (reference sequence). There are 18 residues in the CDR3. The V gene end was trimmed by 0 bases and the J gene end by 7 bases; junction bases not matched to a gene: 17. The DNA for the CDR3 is TGTGCCAGCAGCTTAGCCCTAGGAAGAACAGGGGCCTCGGGGACCCAGTACTTC. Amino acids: CASSLALGRTGASGTQYF.

The CDR3 protein is CAGRVGYEQYF. The CDR3 DNA reads as TGTGCCGGGAGGGTGGGTTACGAGCAGTACTTC. The chain joins TRBV2 to TRBJ2-7; 7 bases align to TRBD2. The ends lost 11 bases at V and 4 bases at J; junction bases unmatched: 5. The CDR3 totals 11 residues. CDR1 is SNHLY, CDR2 FYNNEI, per germline.

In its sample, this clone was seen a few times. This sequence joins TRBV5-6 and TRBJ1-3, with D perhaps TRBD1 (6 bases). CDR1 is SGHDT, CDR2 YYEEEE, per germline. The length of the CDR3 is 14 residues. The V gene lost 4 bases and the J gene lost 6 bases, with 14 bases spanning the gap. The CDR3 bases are TGTGCCAGCAGCGGTTCAGGGGCCTCAAACACCATATATTTT. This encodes CASSGSGASNTIYF.

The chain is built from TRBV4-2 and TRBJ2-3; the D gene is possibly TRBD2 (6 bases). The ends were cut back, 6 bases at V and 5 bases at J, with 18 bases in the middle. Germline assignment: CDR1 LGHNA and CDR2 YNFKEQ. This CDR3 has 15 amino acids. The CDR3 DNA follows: TGTGCCAGCAGTCCGGACTACCTCAGGGAAGATACGCAGTATTTT. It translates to CASSPDYLREDTQYF.

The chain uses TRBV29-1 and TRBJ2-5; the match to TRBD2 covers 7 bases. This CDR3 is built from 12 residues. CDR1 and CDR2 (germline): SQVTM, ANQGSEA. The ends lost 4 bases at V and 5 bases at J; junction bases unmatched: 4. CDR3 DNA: TGCAGCGTTGCGCGGGGGAGGGAGACCCAGTACTTC. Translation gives CSVARGRETQYF.

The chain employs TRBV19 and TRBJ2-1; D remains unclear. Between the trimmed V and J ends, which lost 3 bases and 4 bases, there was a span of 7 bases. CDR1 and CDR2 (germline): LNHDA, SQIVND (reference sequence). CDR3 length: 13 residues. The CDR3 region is CASSISTYNEQFF. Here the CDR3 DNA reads TGTGCCAGTAGTATTTCGACATACAATGAGCAGTTCTTC.

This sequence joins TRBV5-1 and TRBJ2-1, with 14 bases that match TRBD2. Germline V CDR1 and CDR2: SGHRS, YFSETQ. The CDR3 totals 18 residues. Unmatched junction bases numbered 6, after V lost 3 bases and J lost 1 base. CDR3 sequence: CASSSGLAGVRSYNEQFF. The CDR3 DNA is TGCGCCAGCAGCTCGGGACTAGCGGGAGTACGTTCCTACAATGAGCAGTTCTTC.

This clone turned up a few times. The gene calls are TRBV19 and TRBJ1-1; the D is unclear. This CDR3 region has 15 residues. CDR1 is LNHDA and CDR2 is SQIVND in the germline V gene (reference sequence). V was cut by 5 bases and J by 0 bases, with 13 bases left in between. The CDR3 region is CASSVDGSLNTEAFF. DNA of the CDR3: TGTGCCAGTAGTGTCGATGGCAGTCTGAACACTGAAGCTTTCTTT.

The CDR3 DNA sequence: TGTGCCAGCAGCCAAGTATCAGCGGAGCCCACAGATACGCAGTATTTT. Translated, it gives CASSQVSAEPTDTQYF. The chain has TRBV4-2 and TRBJ2-3; weak D call: TRBD2 (5 bases). V dropped 1 base and J dropped 2 bases, with 13 bases sitting between them. The CDR3 is 16 amino acids. CDR1 and CDR2 from the germline V gene are LGHNA and YNFKEQ.

CDR3 sequence: CASSLGGLDNNEQFF. For the CDR3, the DNA is TGCGCCAGCAGCTTGGGGGGGCTAGATAACAATGAGCAGTTCTTC. The chain couples TRBV5-1 to TRBJ2-1; D possibly corresponds to TRBD1 (6 bases). V dropped 0 bases and J dropped 5 bases, with 12 bases sitting between them. The CDR3 runs 15 residues. Germline-derived CDR1 and CDR2 are SGHRS and YFSETQ.

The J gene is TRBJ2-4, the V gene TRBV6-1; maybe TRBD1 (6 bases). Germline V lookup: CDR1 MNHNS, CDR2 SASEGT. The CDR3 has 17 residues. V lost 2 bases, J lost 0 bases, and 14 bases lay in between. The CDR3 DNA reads TGTGCCAGCAGTGAAAGGTCAGGGGAACTAGCCAAAAACATTCAGTACTTC. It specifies CASSERSGELAKNIQYF.

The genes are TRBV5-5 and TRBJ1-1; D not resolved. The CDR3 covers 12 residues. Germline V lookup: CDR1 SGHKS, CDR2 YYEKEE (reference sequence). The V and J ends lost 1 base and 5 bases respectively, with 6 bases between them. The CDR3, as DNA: TGTGCCAGCAGCTTGCTGGCAACTGAAGCTTTCTTT. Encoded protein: CASSLLATEAFF.

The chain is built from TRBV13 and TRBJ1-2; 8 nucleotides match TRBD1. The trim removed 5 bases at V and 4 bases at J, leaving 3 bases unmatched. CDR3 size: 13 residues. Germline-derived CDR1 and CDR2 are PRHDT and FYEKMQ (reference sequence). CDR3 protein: CASSQDRGYGYTF. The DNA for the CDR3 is TGTGCCAGCAGCCAAGACAGGGGCTATGGCTACACCTTC.

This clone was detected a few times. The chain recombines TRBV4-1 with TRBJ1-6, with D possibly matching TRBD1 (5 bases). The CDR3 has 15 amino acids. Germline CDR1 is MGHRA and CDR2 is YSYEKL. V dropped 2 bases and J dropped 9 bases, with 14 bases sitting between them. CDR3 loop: CASSQPGDDSSPLHF. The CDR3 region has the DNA TGCGCCAGCAGCCAACCGGGGGACGATAGTTCACCCCTCCACTTT.

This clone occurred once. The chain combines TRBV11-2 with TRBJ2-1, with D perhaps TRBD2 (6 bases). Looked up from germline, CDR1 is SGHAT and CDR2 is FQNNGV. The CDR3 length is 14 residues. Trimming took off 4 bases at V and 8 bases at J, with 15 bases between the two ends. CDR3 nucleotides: TGTGCCAGCAGCTCGCCGACGGGAGTATATGAGCAGTTCTTC. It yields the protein CASSSPTGVYEQFF.

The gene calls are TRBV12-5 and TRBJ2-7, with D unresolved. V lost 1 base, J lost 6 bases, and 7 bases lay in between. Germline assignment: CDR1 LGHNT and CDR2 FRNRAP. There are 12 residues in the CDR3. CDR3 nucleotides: TGTGCTAGTGGTTTGGGGCATTTCGAGCAGTACTTC. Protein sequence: CASGLGHFEQYF.

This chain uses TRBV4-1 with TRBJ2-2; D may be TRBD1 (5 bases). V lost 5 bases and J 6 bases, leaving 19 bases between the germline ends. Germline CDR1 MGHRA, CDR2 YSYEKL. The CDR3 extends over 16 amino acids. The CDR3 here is CASSDISQGRSGELFF. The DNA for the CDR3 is TGCGCCAGCAGCGATATTAGCCAGGGAAGATCCGGGGAGCTGTTTTTT.

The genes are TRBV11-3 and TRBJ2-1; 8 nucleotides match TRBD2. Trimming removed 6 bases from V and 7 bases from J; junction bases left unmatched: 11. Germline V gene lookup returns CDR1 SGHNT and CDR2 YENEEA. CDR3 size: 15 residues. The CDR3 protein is CASRRIAGGGNEQFF. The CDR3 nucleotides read TGTGCCAGCAGGAGGATTGCGGGGGGAGGGAATGAGCAGTTCTTC.